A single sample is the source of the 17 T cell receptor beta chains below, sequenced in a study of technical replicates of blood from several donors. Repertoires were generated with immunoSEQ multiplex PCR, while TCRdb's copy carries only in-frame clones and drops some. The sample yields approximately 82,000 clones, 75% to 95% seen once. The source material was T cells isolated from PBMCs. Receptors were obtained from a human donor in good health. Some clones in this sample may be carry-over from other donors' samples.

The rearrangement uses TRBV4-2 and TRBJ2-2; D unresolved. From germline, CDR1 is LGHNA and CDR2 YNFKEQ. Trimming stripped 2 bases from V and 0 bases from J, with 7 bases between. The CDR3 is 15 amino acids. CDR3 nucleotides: TGTGCCAGCAGCCAACGGTTAACGAACACCGGGGAGCTGTTTTTT. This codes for CASSQRLTNTGELFF.

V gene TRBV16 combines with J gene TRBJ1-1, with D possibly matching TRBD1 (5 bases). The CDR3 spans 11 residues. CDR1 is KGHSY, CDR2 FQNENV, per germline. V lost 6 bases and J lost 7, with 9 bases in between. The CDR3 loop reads CASRDNFEAFF. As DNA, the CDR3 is TGTGCCAGCAGGGACAATTTTGAAGCTTTCTTT.

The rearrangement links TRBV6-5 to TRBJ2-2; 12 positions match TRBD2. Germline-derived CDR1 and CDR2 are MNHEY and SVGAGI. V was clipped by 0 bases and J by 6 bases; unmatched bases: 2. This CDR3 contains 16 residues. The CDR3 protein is CASSYSTSGSPGELFF. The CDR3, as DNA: TGTGCCAGCAGTTACTCGACTAGCGGGAGTCCCGGGGAGCTGTTTTTT.

The CDR3 coding sequence is TGTGCCAGTAGTCCCGTACGGACAGGTGCAGAGGAACTGTTTTTT. Its translation: CASSPVRTGAEELFF. The chain employs TRBV19 and TRBJ1-4; 7 bases map to TRBD1. Germline lookup yields CDR1 LNHDA and CDR2 SQIVND (reference sequence). The CDR3 loop spans 15 amino acids. V shed 5 bases, J shed 12 bases, and the junction held 15 bases outside the gene matches. The complete variable domain, with remaining parts taken from reference TRBV19 and TRBJ1-4, reads DGGITQSPKYLFRKEGQNVTLSCEQNLNHDAMYWYRQDPGQGLRLIYYSQIVNDFQKGDIAEGYSVSREKKESFPLTVTSAQKNPTAFYLCASSPVRTGAEELFFGSGTQLSVL.

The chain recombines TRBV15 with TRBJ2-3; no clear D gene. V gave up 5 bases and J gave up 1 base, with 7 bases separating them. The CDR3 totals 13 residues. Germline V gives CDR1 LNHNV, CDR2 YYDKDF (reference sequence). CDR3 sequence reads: CATSPVRTDTQYF. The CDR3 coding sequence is TGTGCCACCAGCCCCGTCCGCACAGATACGCAGTATTTT. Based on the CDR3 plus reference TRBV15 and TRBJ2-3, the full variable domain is DAMVIQNPRYQVTQFGKPVTLSCSQTLNHNVMYWYQQKSSQAPKLLFHYYDKDFNNEADTPDNFQSRRPNTSFCFLDIRSPGLGDTAMYLCATSPVRTDTQYFGPGTRLTVL.

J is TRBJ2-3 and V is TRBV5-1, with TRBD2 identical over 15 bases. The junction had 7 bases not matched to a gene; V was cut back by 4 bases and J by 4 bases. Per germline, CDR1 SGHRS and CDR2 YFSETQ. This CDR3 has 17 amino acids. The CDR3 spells CASSIGTSGRTPDTQYF. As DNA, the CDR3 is TGCGCCAGCAGCATAGGGACTAGCGGGAGGACACCAGATACGCAGTATTTT. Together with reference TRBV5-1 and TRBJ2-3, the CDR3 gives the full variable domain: KAGVTQTPRYLIKTRGQQVTLSCSPISGHRSVSWYQQTPGQGLQFLFEYFSETQRNKGNFPGRFSGRQFSNSRSEMNVSTLELGDSALYLCASSIGTSGRTPDTQYFGPGTRLTVL.

The CDR3 DNA is TGTGCCAGCAGCTTACCCTGGACAGGGCCATGGAGCTATGGCTACACCTTC. Protein product: CASSLPWTGPWSYGYTF. The V and J genes are TRBV7-9 and TRBJ1-2; TRBD1 matches at 8 bases. V lost 2 bases, J lost 4 bases, and 12 bases stayed unmatched. Germline CDR1 is SEHNR and CDR2 is FQNEAQ (reference sequence). CDR3 length: 17 amino acids.

In DNA form, the CDR3 reads TGTGCCAGCAGCCAAGATAGCCTAGCGGGAGTCAACGAGCAGTACTTC. Protein sequence: CASSQDSLAGVNEQYF. This rearrangement joins TRBV4-2 to TRBJ2-7, with TRBD2 identical over 10 bases. V lost 0 bases to trimming and J lost 5 bases; unmatched junction nucleotides: 7. There are 16 residues in the CDR3. Per germline, CDR1 LGHNA and CDR2 YNFKEQ.

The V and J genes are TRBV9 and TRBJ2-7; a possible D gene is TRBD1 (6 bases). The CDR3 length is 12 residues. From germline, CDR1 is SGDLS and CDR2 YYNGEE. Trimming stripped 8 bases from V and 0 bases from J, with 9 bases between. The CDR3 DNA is TGTGCCAGTCAGGGGTCCTCCTACGAGCAGTACTTC. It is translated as CASQGSSYEQYF.

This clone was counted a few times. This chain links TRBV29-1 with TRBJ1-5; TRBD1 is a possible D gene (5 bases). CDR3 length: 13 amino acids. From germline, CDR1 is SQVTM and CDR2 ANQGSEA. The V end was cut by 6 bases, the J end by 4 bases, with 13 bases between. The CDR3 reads CSVQDGGNQPQHF. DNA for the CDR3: TGCAGCGTACAGGACGGGGGGAATCAGCCCCAGCATTTT.

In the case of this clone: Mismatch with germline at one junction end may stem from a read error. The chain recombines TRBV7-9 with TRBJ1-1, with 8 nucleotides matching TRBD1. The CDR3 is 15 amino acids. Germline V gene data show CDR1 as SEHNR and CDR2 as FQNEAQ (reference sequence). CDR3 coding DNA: TGTGCCAGCAGTCCAGACAGGGGTAGGGACACTAAAGCTTTCTTT. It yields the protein CASSPDRGRDTKAFF. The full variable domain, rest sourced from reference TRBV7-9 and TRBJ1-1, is DTGVSQNPRHKITKRGQNVTFRCDPISEHNRLYWYRQTLGQGPEFLTYFQNEAQLEKSRLLSDRFSAERPKGSFSTLEIQRTEQGDSAMYLCASSPDRGRDTKAFFGQGTRLTVV.

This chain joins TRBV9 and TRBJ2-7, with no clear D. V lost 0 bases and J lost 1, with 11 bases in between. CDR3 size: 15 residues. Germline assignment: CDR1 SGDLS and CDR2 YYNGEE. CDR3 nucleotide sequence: TGTGCCAGCAGCGTAGGACTGTCTGGTTCCTACGAGCAGTACTTC. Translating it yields CASSVGLSGSYEQYF.

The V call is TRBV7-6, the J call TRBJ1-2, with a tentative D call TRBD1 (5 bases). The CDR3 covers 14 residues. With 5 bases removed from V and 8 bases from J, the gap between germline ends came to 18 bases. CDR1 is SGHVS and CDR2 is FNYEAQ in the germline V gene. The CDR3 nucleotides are TGTGCCAGCAGCCCCTGGGCCAGACAGTTAGGCTACACCTTC. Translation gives CASSPWARQLGYTF.

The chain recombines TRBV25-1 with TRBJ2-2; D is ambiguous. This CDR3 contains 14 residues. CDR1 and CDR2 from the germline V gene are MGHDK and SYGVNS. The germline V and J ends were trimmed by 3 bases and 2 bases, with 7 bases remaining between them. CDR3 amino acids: CASSDSRNTGELFF. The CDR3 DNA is TGTGCCAGCAGTGATAGCAGAAACACCGGGGAGCTGTTTTTT. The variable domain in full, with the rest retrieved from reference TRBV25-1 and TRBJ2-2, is EADIYQTPRYLVIGTGKKITLECSQTMGHDKMYWYQQDPGMELHLIHYSYGVNSTEKGDLSSESTVSRIRTEHFPLTLESARPSHTSQYLCASSDSRNTGELFFGEGSRLTVL.

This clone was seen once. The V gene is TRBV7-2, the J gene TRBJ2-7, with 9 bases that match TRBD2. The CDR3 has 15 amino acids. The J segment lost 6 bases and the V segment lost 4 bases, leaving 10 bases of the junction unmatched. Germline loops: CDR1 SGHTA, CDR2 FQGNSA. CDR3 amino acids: CASSWGLAGLGEQYF. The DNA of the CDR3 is TGTGCCAGCAGCTGGGGGCTAGCGGGACTAGGCGAGCAGTACTTC.

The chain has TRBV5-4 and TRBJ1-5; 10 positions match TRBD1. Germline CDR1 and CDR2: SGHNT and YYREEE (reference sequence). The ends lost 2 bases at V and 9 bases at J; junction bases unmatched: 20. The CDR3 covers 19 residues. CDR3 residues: CASSFDRGLYTGRIGPQHF. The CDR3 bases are TGTGCCAGCAGCTTTGACAGGGGGCTTTACACTGGCCGGATTGGGCCCCAGCATTTT.

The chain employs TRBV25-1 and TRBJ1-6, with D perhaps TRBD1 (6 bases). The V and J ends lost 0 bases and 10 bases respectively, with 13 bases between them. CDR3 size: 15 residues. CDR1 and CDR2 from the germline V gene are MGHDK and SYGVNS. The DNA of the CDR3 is TGTGCCAGCAGTGAATATTCAGGGGTCGAATCACCCCTCCACTTT. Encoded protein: CASSEYSGVESPLHF.